This record covers a single T cell receptor (beta chain). The protocol was immunoSEQ multiplex PCR, while the TCRdb copy is restricted to in-frame clones and leaves out a portion. The sample consists of approximately 230,000 clones, 70% to 90% of them appearing once. This record comes from a study of blood T cell repertoires in COVID-19. Study information: In each case, the material was cDNA or gDNA derived from T cells, B-cell-depleted T cells, or PBMCs.

Germline V gene data show CDR1 as MDHEN and CDR2 as SYDVKM. There are 15 residues in the CDR3. V was clipped by 3 bases and J by 10 bases, with 21 bases between them. Recovered Cohort 3 donors showed two negative PCRs, clearance, or symptom resolution. The rearrangement uses TRBV28 and TRBJ1-1; D remains unclear. The sequence was collected from a middle-aged man who had recovered from COVID-19. The sample comprised PBMCs or T cells enriched from blood (not recorded which). CDR3 nucleotide sequence: TGTGCCAGCAGTTTGGCCCTACGGGAGACTACCCTAGCTTTCTTT. Its translation: CASSLALRETTLAFF. The full variable domain, completed using reference TRBV28 and TRBJ1-1, is DVKVTQSSRYLVKRTGEKVFLECVQDMDHENMFWYRQDPGLGLRLIYFSYDVKMKEKGDIPEGYSVSREKKERFSLILESASTNQTSMYLCASSLALRETTLAFFGQGTRLTVV.